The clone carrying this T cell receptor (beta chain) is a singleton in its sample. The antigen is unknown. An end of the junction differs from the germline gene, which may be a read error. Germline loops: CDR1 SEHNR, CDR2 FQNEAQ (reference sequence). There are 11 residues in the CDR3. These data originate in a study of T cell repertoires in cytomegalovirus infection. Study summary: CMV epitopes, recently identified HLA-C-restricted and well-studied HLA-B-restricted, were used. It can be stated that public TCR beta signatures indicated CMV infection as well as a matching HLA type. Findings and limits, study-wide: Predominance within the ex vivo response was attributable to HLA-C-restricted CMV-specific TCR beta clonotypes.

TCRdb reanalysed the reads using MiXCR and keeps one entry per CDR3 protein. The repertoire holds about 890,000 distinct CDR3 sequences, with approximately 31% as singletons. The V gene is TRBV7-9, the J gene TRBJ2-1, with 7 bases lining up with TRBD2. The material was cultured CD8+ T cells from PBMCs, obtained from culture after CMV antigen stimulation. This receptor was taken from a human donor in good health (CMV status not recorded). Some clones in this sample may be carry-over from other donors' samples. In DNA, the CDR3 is TGTGCCAGCAGCTTTTTAAGCGGGGCCTCTTTC. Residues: CASSFLSGASF.